Detailed here is one T cell receptor (beta chain). What it binds is not known. Looked up from germline, CDR1 is PRHDT and CDR2 is FYEKMQ (reference sequence). The CDR3 is made up of 15 amino acids. V lost 3 bases and J 0 bases, leaving 12 bases between the germline ends. Here immunoSEQ multiplex PCR was the method, and the copy in TCRdb shows in-frame clones only, minus some. Found here are 30,000 to 45,000 clones, around 85% of them singletons; the top ten hold 2.5% to 3.5%. These data come from a study of lymphopenia after photon versus proton radiotherapy. Notes on the study in general: In patients who died, overall survival fell as post-nadir TCR diversity dropped more. Oligoclonal CD8+ Temra expansion after nadir drove photon patients' diversity drop. Photon-treated patients lost naive T cells and TCR diversity; proton-treated stayed stable. Better survival with proton therapy was suggested as possible, not demonstrated.

The sample consisted of peripheral blood, taken from a patient treated with photon-based radiotherapy. This TCR was sampled from a man aged 45-65 years with gastric cancer. The chain employs TRBV13 and TRBJ2-7; D possibly matches TRBD1 or TRBD2 (5 bases each). For the CDR3, the DNA is TGTGCCAGCAGCTTTCACCGGGACGGCTCCTACGAGCAGTACTTC. Amino acids: CASSFHRDGSYEQYF.